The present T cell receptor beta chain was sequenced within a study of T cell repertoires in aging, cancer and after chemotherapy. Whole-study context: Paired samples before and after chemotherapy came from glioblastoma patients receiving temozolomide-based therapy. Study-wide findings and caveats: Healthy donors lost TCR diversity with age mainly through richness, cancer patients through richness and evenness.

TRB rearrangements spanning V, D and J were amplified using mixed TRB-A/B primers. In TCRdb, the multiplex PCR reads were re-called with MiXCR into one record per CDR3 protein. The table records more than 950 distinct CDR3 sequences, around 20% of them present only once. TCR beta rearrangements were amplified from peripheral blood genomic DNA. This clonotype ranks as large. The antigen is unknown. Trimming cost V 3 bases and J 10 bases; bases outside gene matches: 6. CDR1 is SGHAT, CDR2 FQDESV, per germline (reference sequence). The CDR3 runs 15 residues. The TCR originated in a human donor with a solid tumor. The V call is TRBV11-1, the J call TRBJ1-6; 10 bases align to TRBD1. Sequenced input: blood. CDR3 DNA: TGTGCCAGCAGCTTCGAAAGGACAGGGGGATCACCCCTCCACTTT. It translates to CASSFERTGGSPLHF.